The 16 T cell receptor beta chains below come from one sample, sequenced in a study of blood T cell repertoires in COVID-19 (dated by TCRdb to 2018 to 2021). Library construction relied on the immunoSEQ multiplex PCR assay. Sourced from immuneACCESS, this table was stored by TCRdb with only in-frame sequences that have V and J called. A share of the clones is absent; for the studies checked, an unresolved V gene accounts for under half, and the remainder has no known explanation. Within this sample are about 180,000 clones, with approximately 88% of them counted one time only. Around 9.5% of the sample belongs to the ten largest clones. Sequenced input: PBMCs or T cells enriched from blood (not recorded which). These receptors were collected from a woman in her late teens or twenties who had recovered from COVID-19.

This rearrangement joins TRBV7-9 to TRBJ2-6, with D hard to call. V was shortened by 5 bases and J by 0 bases, with 14 bases between the two germline ends. Germline CDR1 SEHNR, CDR2 FQNEAQ (reference sequence). This CDR3 has 17 residues. The CDR3 DNA reads TGTGCCAGCAGCGACCGGAGTCAGCGCTCTGGGGCCAACGTCCTGACTTTC. Encoded protein: CASSDRSQRSGANVLTF.

The chain combines TRBV10-3 with TRBJ2-5, with 9 bases lining up with TRBD1. Trimming at V came to 6 bases and at J to 0 bases, leaving 8 bases not matched to a gene. Germline CDR1 reads ENHRY; CDR2 reads SYGVKD. The CDR3 extends over 16 amino acids. CDR3 protein: CAISNRDRVHQETQYF. CDR3 sequence (DNA): TGTGCCATCAGCAACCGGGACAGGGTCCACCAAGAGACCCAGTACTTC.

The genes are TRBV3-1 (or the pseudogene TRBV3-2) and TRBJ2-7, with a tentative D call TRBD2 (6 bases). V shed 1 base and J shed 2 bases, with 18 bases lying between them. The CDR3 runs 17 residues. Germline V gene data show CDR1 as LGHDT and CDR2 as YNNKEL (reference sequence). The CDR3: CASSQGSLRTTPYEQYF. The CDR3 region has the DNA TGTGCCAGCAGCCAAGGGTCCCTGAGGACTACCCCCTACGAGCAGTACTTC.

The CDR3 DNA sequence: TGTGCCAGTATCCCGGGACACATGTTCCCGAAGCCCCAGCATTTT. It translates to CASIPGHMFPKPQHF. The rearrangement joins TRBV19 to TRBJ1-5, with D possibly being TRBD1 (6 bases). The germline gives CDR1 LNHDA, CDR2 SQIVND (reference sequence). The CDR3 contains 15 residues. Trimming took 7 bases from V and 8 from J, leaving 21 bases between them.

The chain joins TRBV2 to TRBJ2-7; TRBD1 matches 8 bases. V shed 6 bases and J 7 bases; nucleotides not matched to a gene: 5. Germline loops: CDR1 SNHLY, CDR2 FYNNEI. The CDR3 totals 12 residues. CDR3 in amino acids: CASRATGAEQYF. The CDR3 DNA sequence: TGTGCCAGCAGGGCGACAGGGGCTGAGCAGTACTTC.

J is TRBJ2-6 and V is TRBV7-8; D is undetermined. Germline CDR1 and CDR2: SGHVS and FQNEAQ. V was trimmed by 1 base and J by 0 bases, leaving 7 bases between them. The CDR3 has 16 residues. As DNA, the CDR3 is TGTGCCAGCAGCTTAGTTTACTTCTCTGGGGCCAACGTCCTGACTTTC. It codes for CASSLVYFSGANVLTF. Variable domain in full (rest from reference TRBV7-8 and TRBJ2-6): GAGVSQSPRYKVAKRGQDVALRCDPISGHVSLFWYQQALGQGPEFLTYFQNEAQLDKSGLPSDRFFAERPEGSVSTLKIQRTQQEDSAVYLCASSLVYFSGANVLTFGAGSRLTVL.

V gene TRBV11-2 combines with J gene TRBJ2-7, with a possible D match to TRBD2 (6 bases). Trimming shortened V by 1 base and J by 3 bases, and 10 bases separated the two germline ends. This CDR3 region has 14 residues. CDR1 and CDR2 from the germline V gene are SGHAT and FQNNGV. CDR3 coding DNA: TGTGCCAGCAGCTTAGCGGGGGAGATCTACGAGCAGTACTTC. Translated, it gives CASSLAGEIYEQYF.

The chain carries TRBV6-1 and TRBJ2-7; unclear D gene. This CDR3 comprises 14 residues. Germline V lookup: CDR1 MNHNS, CDR2 SASEGT. V lost 2 bases, J lost 0 bases, and 8 bases lay in between. This CDR3 reads CASSEFYSSYEQYF. The CDR3 DNA sequence: TGTGCCAGCAGTGAATTCTACAGCTCCTACGAGCAGTACTTC.

V is TRBV5-1 and J is TRBJ1-2, with 8 bases aligning to TRBD1. V was clipped by 4 bases and J by 2 bases; unmatched bases: 7. CDR1 is SGHRS, CDR2 YFSETQ, per germline. The length of the CDR3 is 15 residues. The CDR3 sequence is CASSTGQGANYGYTF. The CDR3 region has the DNA TGCGCCAGCAGCACTGGACAGGGCGCCAACTATGGCTACACCTTC.

This chain uses TRBV7-8 with TRBJ1-1; TRBD1 matches 9 bases. CDR1 is SGHVS, CDR2 FQNEAQ, per germline. The length of the CDR3 is 16 residues. V dropped 1 base and J dropped 2; count of bases not matched to a gene: 5. The CDR3, as DNA: TGTGCCAGCAGCTTAGTTACAGGGGGCTTAAACACTGAAGCTTTCTTT. Translating gives CASSLVTGGLNTEAFF. Looking up the rest from reference TRBV7-8 and TRBJ1-1 gives the full variable domain: GAGVSQSPRYKVAKRGQDVALRCDPISGHVSLFWYQQALGQGPEFLTYFQNEAQLDKSGLPSDRFFAERPEGSVSTLKIQRTQQEDSAVYLCASSLVTGGLNTEAFFGQGTRLTVV.

This rearrangement joins TRBV19 to TRBJ1-2; D remains unclear. Germline V gives CDR1 LNHDA, CDR2 SQIVND (reference sequence). The CDR3 runs 13 residues. Trimming took off 5 bases at V and 8 bases at J, with 15 bases between the two ends. The CDR3 reads CASSSSGNGGYTF. For the CDR3, the DNA is TGTGCCAGTAGTTCGTCGGGAAACGGGGGCTACACCTTC.

The chain has TRBV19 and TRBJ2-5, with TRBD2 as a possible D gene (5 bases). CDR3 length equals 15 residues. Germline assignment: CDR1 LNHDA and CDR2 SQIVND (reference sequence). V was trimmed by 4 bases and J by 2 bases, leaving 14 bases between them. The CDR3, as DNA: TGTGCCAGTAGTACCCCCGGGGATCAACAAGAGACCCAGTACTTC. Translated, it gives CASSTPGDQQETQYF.

The chain has TRBV11-2 and TRBJ1-2, with D tentatively TRBD1 (6 bases). Germline V gene sequence: CDR1 SGHAT, CDR2 FQNNGV. Trimming removed 2 bases from V and 2 bases from J, with 9 bases in between. This CDR3 is 14 amino acids long. Written as DNA, the CDR3 is TGTGCCAGCAGCTTAAACAGGGAAAACTATGGCTACACCTTC. Protein sequence: CASSLNRENYGYTF.

The chain is built from TRBV28 and TRBJ2-7; D is uncertain. V lost 7 bases to trimming and J lost 2 bases, with 6 bases between them. Germline V gene data show CDR1 as MDHEN and CDR2 as SYDVKM. The CDR3 is 11 residues long. CDR3: CASTDTYEQYF. The CDR3 nucleotides read TGTGCCAGCACAGATACCTACGAGCAGTACTTC.

The chain recombines TRBV15 with TRBJ1-5; D gene ambiguous. The CDR3 is made up of 15 amino acids. The V end lost 0 bases, the J end lost 4 bases, and 10 bases lay between the germline ends. Germline CDR1 LNHNV, CDR2 YYDKDF (reference sequence). This CDR3 is CATSRDFGVNQPQHF. For the CDR3, the DNA is TGTGCCACCAGCAGAGATTTCGGGGTTAATCAGCCCCAGCATTTT.

This sequence joins TRBV4-2 and TRBJ2-5; TRBD1 might be the D (6 bases). The V end was cut by 0 bases, the J end by 4 bases, with 15 bases between. The V gene's germline CDR1 is LGHNA and CDR2 YNFKEQ. The length of the CDR3 is 16 residues. The CDR3 loop is CASSQDSAGVPETQYF. The CDR3 coding sequence is TGTGCCAGCAGCCAAGACAGTGCAGGGGTCCCAGAGACCCAGTACTTC.